One sample yielded the 26 T cell receptor beta chains listed below, sequenced in a study of long-term antiretroviral therapy in people with HIV (dated by TCRdb to the early 2020s). Sequencing of the TRB variable region was done with the immunoSEQ hsTCRB v3.0 assay at survey level resolution. TCRdb retrieved this table from immuneACCESS and kept in-frame rearrangements only. Not all clones are present; in checked studies, unresolved V genes account for under half, and no reason is known for the remainder. For this sample the table gives some 17,000 clones, of which about 88% were detected only once. 8% to 9% of the sample goes to the ten largest clones. The sequences come from unsorted PBMCs, collected 0.1 years after starting antiretroviral therapy. Receptors were obtained from a young man with HIV.

V gene TRBV30 combines with J gene TRBJ2-4; maybe TRBD1 (5 bases). With 1 base removed from V and 0 bases from J, the gap between germline ends came to 7 bases. Germline CDR1 and CDR2: GTSNPN and SVGIG (reference sequence). The CDR3 has 14 residues. CDR3 nucleotide sequence: TGTGCCTGGAGTGAGGGGTTAGCCAAAAACATTCAGTACTTC. Encoded protein: CAWSEGLAKNIQYF.

This chain uses TRBV2 with TRBJ2-7, with D unresolved. The CDR3 is 14 amino acids. Trimming removed 6 bases from V and 0 bases from J, with 12 bases in between. CDR1 is SNHLY, CDR2 FYNNEI, per germline. CDR3 sequence: CASRRILSSYEQYF. In DNA, the CDR3 is TGTGCCAGCAGGAGGATATTGAGCTCCTACGAGCAGTACTTC.

This sequence joins TRBV5-6 and TRBJ2-7; the D gene is possibly TRBD1 (5 bases). Trimming left V 0 bases short and J 6 bases short, with 13 bases between. The CDR3 extends over 14 amino acids. CDR1 SGHDT and CDR2 YYEEEE come from the germline V gene. CDR3 sequence: CASSLVGADGEQYF. CDR3 sequence (DNA): TGTGCCAGCAGCTTGGTTGGGGCTGACGGCGAGCAGTACTTC.

CDR3 protein: CASAEVQGDNEQFF. The CDR3 DNA follows: TGTGCCAGCGCAGAGGTACAGGGGGACAATGAGCAGTTCTTC. The rearrangement links TRBV27 to TRBJ2-1; 8 bases map to TRBD1. CDR3 length: 14 residues. Trimming took 8 bases from V and 5 from J; bases not matched to a gene: 8. Per germline, CDR1 MNHEY and CDR2 SMNVEV (reference sequence).

The gene calls are TRBV6-4 and TRBJ2-1, with D uncertain. Trimming removed 4 bases from V and 8 bases from J, with 12 bases in between. CDR1 and CDR2 (germline): MRHNA, SNTAGT. The CDR3 length is 13 residues. Written as DNA, the CDR3 is TGTGCCAGCAGTGTTGGCCACTTAGATGAGCAGTTCTTC. Protein sequence: CASSVGHLDEQFF.

This chain joins TRBV5-6 and TRBJ1-1; no firm D call. The V gene lost 4 bases and the J gene lost 4 bases, with 11 bases spanning the gap. The length of the CDR3 is 13 residues. Germline V CDR1 and CDR2: SGHDT, YYEEEE. The CDR3 protein is CASSLDVFTEAFF. CDR3 coding DNA: TGTGCCAGCAGCCTGGACGTTTTCACTGAAGCTTTCTTT.

V usage is TRBV19 and J usage is TRBJ1-4; a weak D match, TRBD1 (5 bases). V was shortened by 5 bases and J by 8 bases, with 18 bases between the two germline ends. Germline assignment: CDR1 LNHDA and CDR2 SQIVND (reference sequence). This CDR3 contains 15 residues. The CDR3: CASSALRPGDEKLFF. In nucleotides, the CDR3 is TGTGCCAGTAGTGCCCTCCGACCCGGGGACGAAAAACTGTTTTTT.

The gene calls are TRBV9 and TRBJ2-7, with TRBD2 matching 8 bases. Germline V gene lookup returns CDR1 SGDLS and CDR2 YYNGEE. V shed 0 bases, J shed 1 base, and the junction held 6 bases outside the gene matches. This CDR3 has 16 amino acids. CDR3 loop: CASSVDGGGNSYEQYF. CDR3 nucleotide sequence: TGTGCCAGCAGCGTAGACGGGGGGGGCAATTCCTACGAGCAGTACTTC.

This chain connects TRBV6-1 to TRBJ2-6; possible D gene TRBD1, 5 bases. CDR3 length: 15 amino acids. V lost 2 bases, J lost 4 bases, and 9 bases lay in between. Germline assignment: CDR1 MNHNS and CDR2 SASEGT. CDR3 bases: TGTGCCAGCAGTGAACAGGGTTCCGGGGCCAACGTCCTGACTTTC. Protein product: CASSEQGSGANVLTF.

The chain carries TRBV7-2 and TRBJ2-1; D is perhaps TRBD1 or TRBD2 (5 bases each). The V gene lost 5 bases and the J gene lost 5 bases, with 10 bases spanning the gap. Germline CDR1 reads SGHTA; CDR2 reads FQGNSA. The CDR3 has 13 residues. In DNA form, the CDR3 reads TGTGCCAGCAGCCCCTGGGGACACAATGAGCAGTTCTTC. Encoded protein: CASSPWGHNEQFF.

The chain has TRBV7-9 and TRBJ2-2, with TRBD2 matching over 8 bases. The V segment lost 6 bases and the J segment 0 bases; nucleotides outside the gene matches: 6. CDR1 is SEHNR, CDR2 FQNEAQ, per germline (reference sequence). CDR3 length: 16 amino acids. The chain's CDR3 is CASSFLSGANTGELFF. The CDR3, as DNA: TGTGCCAGCAGTTTTCTTAGCGGGGCGAACACCGGGGAGCTGTTTTTT. The full variable domain, rest sourced from reference TRBV7-9 and TRBJ2-2, is DTGVSQNPRHKITKRGQNVTFRCDPISEHNRLYWYRQTLGQGPEFLTYFQNEAQLEKSRLLSDRFSAERPKGSFSTLEIQRTEQGDSAMYLCASSFLSGANTGELFFGEGSRLTVL.

This clone has only one observation. This sequence joins TRBV13 and TRBJ2-1; 11 bases align to TRBD2. The CDR3 contains 16 residues. J lost 7 bases, V lost 3 bases, and 8 bases had no gene match. CDR1 and CDR2 (germline): PRHDT, FYEKMQ (reference sequence). CDR3 in amino acids: CASSFSTSGIKNEQFF. The DNA for the CDR3 is TGTGCCAGCAGCTTCTCGACTAGCGGGATAAAAAATGAGCAGTTCTTC.

V usage is TRBV5-8 and J usage is TRBJ2-7; TRBD1 might be the D (5 bases). V was clipped by 6 bases and J by 1 base, with 17 bases between them. Germline CDR1 is SGHTS and CDR2 is YDEGEE. The CDR3 loop spans 15 amino acids. CDR3: CASTQLLRGSYEQYF. The CDR3 region has the DNA TGTGCCAGCACCCAACTACTTAGGGGTTCCTACGAGCAGTACTTC.

This clone was seen a handful of times. This chain links TRBV4-3 with TRBJ1-6; D is uncertain. Trimming pared 1 base from V and 14 bases from J, leaving 9 bases between. The CDR3 has 12 amino acids. CDR1 is LGHNA and CDR2 is YSLEER in the germline V gene. CDR3 in amino acids: CASSQGPSTLHF. For the CDR3, the DNA is TGCGCCAGCAGCCAAGGTCCCTCAACCCTCCACTTT.

The chain employs TRBV28 and TRBJ2-1, with D possibly called TRBD1 or TRBD2 (5 bases each). The CDR3 totals 15 residues. Germline V gene lookup returns CDR1 MDHEN and CDR2 SYDVKM. The V end was cut by 3 bases, the J end by 7 bases, with 16 bases between. The CDR3 loop is CASSFTGAPWNEQFF. CDR3 nucleotides: TGTGCCAGCAGTTTCACCGGGGCCCCTTGGAATGAGCAGTTCTTC.

In regard to this clone: At one end the junction does not follow the germline gene, possibly because of a read error. The same CDR3 arises from other DNA sequences in this sample as well. The chain has TRBV4-2 and TRBJ2-7; D possibly uses TRBD1 or TRBD2 (5 bases each). This CDR3 contains 14 residues. CDR1 and CDR2 (germline): LGHNA, YNFKEQ. CDR3 residues: CASSQDEGPYEQYF. CDR3 bases: TGTGCCAGTAGCCAAGATGAGGGGCCCTACGAGCAGTACTTC.

This clone is large. This sequence joins TRBV19 and TRBJ1-5; no firm D call. Germline assignment: CDR1 LNHDA and CDR2 SQIVND (reference sequence). The CDR3 totals 13 residues. V dropped 3 bases and J dropped 7 bases, with 10 bases sitting between them. CDR3 region: CASSIAGMQPQHF. Written as DNA, the CDR3 is TGTGCCAGTAGTATTGCGGGGATGCAGCCCCAGCATTTT.

The V gene is TRBV13, the J gene TRBJ2-1; 11 nucleotides agree with TRBD2. CDR1 is PRHDT, CDR2 FYEKMQ, per germline (reference sequence). With 3 bases clipped from V and 0 bases from J, the junction kept 7 bases outside the gene matches. The CDR3 has 18 residues. The chain's CDR3 is CASSLTSGAPSSYNEQFF. In DNA, the CDR3 is TGTGCCAGCAGCTTGACTAGCGGGGCCCCAAGCTCCTACAATGAGCAGTTCTTC.

V usage is TRBV5-6 and J usage is TRBJ2-3; 14 nucleotides match TRBD2. Trimming cost V 2 bases and J 2 bases; bases outside gene matches: 4. There are 17 residues in the CDR3. CDR1 and CDR2 from the germline V gene are SGHDT and YYEEEE. The CDR3 sequence is CASSLGLAGGYTDTQYF. DNA for the CDR3: TGTGCCAGCAGCTTAGGACTAGCGGGGGGATACACAGATACGCAGTATTTT.

The chain uses TRBV30 and TRBJ1-6, with no clear D. CDR3 size: 11 residues. CDR1 is GTSNPN, CDR2 SVGIG, per germline (reference sequence). V dropped 0 bases and J dropped 17 bases, with 11 bases sitting between them. The CDR3 region has the DNA TGTGCCTGGAGTGTGACCGCGGGGATCCACTTT. Translating it yields CAWSVTAGIHF. Full variable domain (remainder filled in from reference TRBV30 and TRBJ1-6): SQTIHQWPATLVQPVGSPLSLECTVEGTSNPNLYWYRQAAGRGLQLLFYSVGIGQISSEVPQNLSASRPQDRQFILSSKKLLLSDSGFYLCAWSVTAGIHFGNGTRLTVT.

The rearrangement uses TRBV19 and TRBJ1-3, with no clear D. Trimming cost V 7 bases and J 0 bases, with 10 bases left between them. Looked up from germline, CDR1 is LNHDA and CDR2 is SQIVND (reference sequence). The CDR3 loop spans 14 amino acids. CDR3 in DNA: TGTGCCAGTACCGCGATGAGCTCTGGAAACACCATATATTTT. It translates to CASTAMSSGNTIYF.

The V and J genes are TRBV2 and TRBJ1-2; D unclear. The CDR3 extends over 14 amino acids. Trimming took 5 bases from V and 10 from J, leaving 20 bases between them. Germline CDR1 is SNHLY and CDR2 is FYNNEI. The CDR3 protein is CASSIPGNSSPYTF. The CDR3 nucleotides are TGTGCCAGCAGTATTCCCGGGAACAGTAGCCCCTACACCTTC.

This chain joins TRBV18 and TRBJ1-3; possible D gene TRBD1, 6 bases. The CDR3 sequence is 17 residues long. Germline V gene lookup returns CDR1 KGHSH and CDR2 LQKENI. The germline V and J ends were trimmed by 2 bases and 3 bases, with 17 bases remaining between them. In DNA, the CDR3 is TGTGCCAGCTCACCAGACCCGTGGACAGCTCTTGGAAACACCATATATTTT. It yields the protein CASSPDPWTALGNTIYF. Full variable domain (rest looked up from reference TRBV18 and TRBJ1-3): NAGVMQNPRHLVRRRGQEARLRCSPMKGHSHVYWYRQLPEEGLKFMVYLQKENIIDESGMPKERFSAEFPKEGPSILRIQQVVRGDSAAYFCASSPDPWTALGNTIYFGEGSWLTVV.

This clone came up once. J is TRBJ2-1 and V is TRBV5-6; D possibly uses TRBD1 or TRBD2 (6 bases each). Germline V lookup: CDR1 SGHDT, CDR2 YYEEEE. V was clipped by 2 bases and J by 5 bases, with 26 bases between them. The CDR3 runs to 19 residues. The CDR3 spells CASSFFPGTSRGRDNEQFF. CDR3 nucleotide sequence: TGTGCCAGCAGCTTCTTCCCGGGGACGTCCCGGGGGCGGGACAATGAGCAGTTCTTC.

The rearrangement links TRBV30 to TRBJ2-7; 9 bases fit TRBD2. This CDR3 comprises 13 residues. Germline assignment: CDR1 GTSNPN and CDR2 SVGIG (reference sequence). J gave up 3 bases and V 0 bases, and 0 bases lay outside the gene matches. The CDR3 DNA sequence: TGTGCCTGGAGTGTTAGCGGGAGCTACGAGCAGTACTTC. This gives the protein CAWSVSGSYEQYF.

This chain uses TRBV4-3 with TRBJ2-1; D is ambiguous. The germline V gene encodes CDR1 LGHNA and CDR2 YSLEER. With 0 bases removed from V and 6 bases from J, the gap between germline ends came to 9 bases. This CDR3 has 14 residues. Here the CDR3 DNA reads TGCGCCAGCAGCCAAGATTCCAGCCGCAATGAGCAGTTCTTC. This translates into CASSQDSSRNEQFF.